This TCR beta chain was sequenced for a study of blood T cell repertoires in COVID-19. The overall study: The study drew acute and convalescent COVID-19 samples from the United States, Italy and Spain. Sample material is recorded as cDNA or gDNA derived from T cells, B-cell-depleted T cells, or PBMCs.

V lost 7 bases and J lost 7, with 17 bases in between. Germline CDR1 is MDHEN and CDR2 is SYDVKM. The CDR3 runs to 14 residues. Profiled with immunoSEQ multiplex PCR; TCRdb holds only in-frame clones, not every one. The profile covers 350,000 to 550,000 clones, with 80% to 90% appearing a single time and approximately 1.2% taken by the ten largest. Sequencing was performed on PBMCs or T cells enriched from blood (not recorded which). The sequence derives from a young man who had recovered from COVID-19. The chain joins TRBV28 to TRBJ2-1; maybe TRBD2 (6 bases). CDR3 sequence reads: CASKEGSIGNEQFF. CDR3 nucleotide sequence: TGTGCCAGCAAGGAGGGGAGCATAGGTAATGAGCAGTTCTTC. Full variable domain (rest looked up from reference TRBV28 and TRBJ2-1): DVKVTQSSRYLVKRTGEKVFLECVQDMDHENMFWYRQDPGLGLRLIYFSYDVKMKEKGDIPEGYSVSREKKERFSLILESASTNQTSMYLCASKEGSIGNEQFFGPGTRLTVL.